This is a list of T cell receptor beta chains from one sample in a study of blood T cells in healthy people across ages. TCRdb fed the 5' RACE reads into MiXCR, producing one record per CDR3 protein. The data show approximately 770,000 distinct CDR3 sequences, 58% seen once. The specimen was blood. Receptors originate from a man aged 25-45 years in good health. CDR3s include the opening cysteine and the closing phenylalanine or tryptophan. D genes are given only for firm matches. Clone size, where shown, is once, few, many, or a class for clones that have expanded.

j_call	clone_size	d_call	v_call	cdr3_aa	cdr3_nt
TRBJ2-1	once	TRBD2	TRBV6-6	CASRRTSETNEQFF	TGTGCCAGCCGGCGGACTAGCGAAACCAATGAGCAGTTCTTC
TRBJ2-5	many	-	TRBV7-2	CASSRGPQETQYF	TGTGCCAGCAGCCGGGGGCCACAAGAGACCCAGTACTTC
TRBJ2-7	-	TRBD2	TRBV5-1	CASSSGSGGAYEQYF	TGCGCCAGCAGCTCGGGTAGCGGGGGGGCATACGAGCAGTACTTC
TRBJ2-5	-	TRBD2	TRBV6-5	CASSPVSGGETQYF	TGTGCCAGCAGTCCTGTTAGCGGGGGTGAGACCCAGTACTTC
TRBJ1-2	-	-	TRBV2	CASSINDYGYTF	TGTGCCAGCAGTATCAACGACTATGGCTACACCTTC
TRBJ2-1	-	-	TRBV7-2	CASSLGHWGNEQFF	TGTGCCAGCAGCTTAGGACATTGGGGGAATGAGCAGTTCTTC
TRBJ2-1	-	-	TRBV20-1	CSVREGGYNEQFF	TGCAGTGTTAGAGAGGGCGGATACAATGAGCAGTTCTTC
TRBJ2-3	-	-	TRBV6-2/TRBV6-3	CASNPGAVRITDTQYF	TGTGCCAGCAACCCCGGAGCGGTGAGGATAACAGATACGCAGTATTTT
TRBJ2-7	-	-	TRBV12-3/TRBV12-4	CASRPAGWYEQYF	TGTGCCAGCCGCCCCGCAGGGTGGTACGAGCAGTACTTC
TRBJ1-2	-	-	TRBV20-1	CSARVSGRSYGYTF	TGCAGTGCTAGAGTCTCTGGGCGGTCATATGGCTACACCTTC
TRBJ1-2	-	-	TRBV20-1	CSARDPEGRRGYTF	TGCAGTGCTAGAGATCCCGAGGGTCGGCGGGGCTACACCTTC
TRBJ1-1	-	TRBD1	TRBV30	CAWSADRVTEAFF	TGTGCCTGGAGTGCGGACAGGGTCACTGAAGCTTTCTTT
TRBJ2-7	-	-	TRBV29-1	CSVGVVTPTYEQYF	TGCAGCGTGGGTGTTGTGACTCCTACCTACGAGCAGTACTTC
TRBJ2-5	few	-	TRBV27	CASSPRISRRETQYF	TGTGCCAGCAGCCCTCGCATTAGTCGGCGAGAGACCCAGTACTTC
TRBJ2-5	-	TRBD2	TRBV28	CASSPRELAGRQETQYF	TGTGCCAGCAGCCCTCGGGAACTAGCGGGCCGCCAAGAGACCCAGTACTTC
TRBJ2-5	-	TRBD1	TRBV10-3	CATLPEGGWGTQYF	TGTGCCACGCTCCCCGAAGGGGGCTGGGGGACCCAGTACTTC
TRBJ2-1	once	-	TRBV7-2	CASSLSVSYYEQFF	TGTGCCAGCAGCTTATCGGTCAGCTACTACGAGCAGTTCTTC
TRBJ1-4	-	-	TRBV4-3	CASSQDRGYNNEKLFF	TGCGCCAGCAGCCAAGACCGGGGATACAATAATGAAAAACTGTTTTTT
TRBJ2-5	-	TRBD1	TRBV25-1	CASSAGTVQETQYF	TGTGCCAGCAGCGCTGGGACAGTCCAAGAGACCCAGTACTTC
TRBJ2-7	few	-	TRBV10-2	CASTMVVRNEQYF	TGCGCCAGCACAATGGTTGTAAGGAACGAGCAGTACTTC
TRBJ1-6	once	-	TRBV20-1	CSASPGSYNSPLHF	TGCAGTGCTAGTCCCGGTTCCTATAATTCACCCCTCCACTTT
TRBJ2-6	-	TRBD2	TRBV12-3/TRBV12-4	CASSLAGGYGANVLTF	TGTGCCAGCAGTTTAGCGGGAGGGTACGGGGCCAACGTCCTGACTTTC
TRBJ2-7	-	-	TRBV27	CASSLLEGSTAYEQYF	TGTGCCAGCAGTTTATTGGAGGGGAGTACGGCCTACGAGCAGTACTTC
TRBJ2-7	-	TRBD2	TRBV7-9	CASSLAGGESSYEQYF	TGTGCCAGCAGCTTAGCGGGGGGGGAGTCCTCCTACGAGCAGTACTTC
TRBJ2-2	-	-	TRBV29-1	CSVEDGGRNTGELFF	TGCAGCGTTGAAGACGGGGGCAGGAACACCGGGGAGCTGTTTTTT
TRBJ1-2	-	-	TRBV4-3	CASSQDPGGLYGYTF	TGCGCCAGCAGCCAAGATCCCGGGGGGCTCTATGGCTACACCTTC
TRBJ2-1	few	TRBD2	TRBV7-2	CASSTAAGEIEQFF	TGTGCCAGCAGCACCGCGGCGGGGGAAATTGAGCAGTTCTTC
TRBJ2-1	-	-	TRBV9	CASSAPTHNEQFF	TGTGCCAGCAGCGCTCCGACACACAATGAGCAGTTCTTC
TRBJ1-2	-	TRBD1	TRBV9	CASSVYEAPGQFYGYTF	TGTGCCAGCAGCGTTTACGAGGCCCCGGGACAGTTTTATGGCTACACCTTC
TRBJ2-2	-	-	TRBV7-2	CASSIPKGGVNTGELFF	TGTGCCAGCAGCATACCCAAGGGGGGGGTGAACACCGGGGAGCTGTTTTTT
TRBJ2-3	-	-	TRBV28	CASSPRGRGMTDTQYF	TGTGCCAGCAGTCCGCGTGGGCGGGGCATGACAGATACGCAGTATTTT
TRBJ2-7	few	TRBD1	TRBV15	CATSSASGTGAYEQYF	TGTGCCACCAGCAGTGCCTCGGGGACAGGGGCTTACGAGCAGTACTTC
TRBJ2-5	once	TRBD2	TRBV11-1	CASSGWEGPQYF	TGTGCCAGCAGCGGATGGGAGGGACCCCAGTACTTC
TRBJ2-7	-	TRBD1	TRBV29-1	CSVEVRGNYEQYF	TGCAGCGTTGAGGTCAGGGGGAACTACGAGCAGTACTTC
TRBJ2-1	-	-	TRBV2	CASSEGINEQFF	TGTGCCAGCAGTGAAGGGATCAATGAGCAGTTCTTC
TRBJ2-6	few	-	TRBV7-9	CASSLVKLISSGANVLTF	TGTGCCAGCAGCTTAGTGAAGCTTATTAGCTCTGGGGCCAACGTCCTGACTTTC
TRBJ2-7	-	-	TRBV11-1	CASSFTGFIYEQYF	TGTGCCAGCAGCTTTACAGGGTTTATCTACGAGCAGTACTTC
TRBJ1-5	once	-	TRBV27	CASTVPGSRPIIRHF	TGTGCCAGCACTGTCCCGGGCTCGAGGCCGATTATACGGCATTTT
TRBJ2-5	few	-	TRBV7-9	CAINAQTQYF	TGTGCCATCAACGCGCAGACCCAGTACTTC
TRBJ2-6	few	-	TRBV6-2/TRBV6-3	CASLLSGANVLTF	TGTGCCAGCCTATTATCTGGGGCCAACGTCCTGACTTTC